This TCR beta chain was sequenced for a study of blood T cells in healthy people across ages. Broader study findings: Estimates of diversity drawn from one million T cells were considered underestimates. PBMC samples, being unsorted, prevented any conclusive comparison of naive and antigen-experienced cells.

CDR1 is DFQATT and CDR2 is SNEGSKA in the germline V gene (reference sequence). The CDR3 length is 11 residues. Healthy Caucasians from Russia aged roughly 6 to 95 served as donors. On this clonotype: Antigen specificity is unknown.

Using a J-beta primer mix together with a sample-barcoded 5' primer, a second PCR was run for roughly 6 to 12 cycles. TCRdb used MiXCR to reprocess the 5' RACE reads, holding one entry per CDR3 protein. The sample includes fewer than 2,000,000 distinct CDR3 sequences, roughly 30% seen only once; the top ten take about 11%. This chain links TRBV20-1 with TRBJ2-5; the D is unclear. Sequenced input: blood. The origin of this receptor is a woman aged 25 to 39 in good health. CDR3: CRASLEETQYF. CDR3 nucleotide sequence: TGCAGGGCCTCCTTGGAAGAGACCCAGTACTTC.